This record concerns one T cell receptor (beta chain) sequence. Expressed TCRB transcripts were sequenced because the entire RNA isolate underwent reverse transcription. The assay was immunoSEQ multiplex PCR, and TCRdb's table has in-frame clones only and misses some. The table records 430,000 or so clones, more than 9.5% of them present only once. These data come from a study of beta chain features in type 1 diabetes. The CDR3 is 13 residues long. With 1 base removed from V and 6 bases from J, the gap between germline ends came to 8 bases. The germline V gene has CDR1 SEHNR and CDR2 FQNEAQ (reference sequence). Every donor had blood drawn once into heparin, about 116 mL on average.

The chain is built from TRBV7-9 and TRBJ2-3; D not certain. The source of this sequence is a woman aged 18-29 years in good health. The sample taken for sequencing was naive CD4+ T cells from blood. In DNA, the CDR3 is TGTGCCAGCAGCTTAGAACTCGGGGATACGCAGTATTTT. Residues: CASSLELGDTQYF.